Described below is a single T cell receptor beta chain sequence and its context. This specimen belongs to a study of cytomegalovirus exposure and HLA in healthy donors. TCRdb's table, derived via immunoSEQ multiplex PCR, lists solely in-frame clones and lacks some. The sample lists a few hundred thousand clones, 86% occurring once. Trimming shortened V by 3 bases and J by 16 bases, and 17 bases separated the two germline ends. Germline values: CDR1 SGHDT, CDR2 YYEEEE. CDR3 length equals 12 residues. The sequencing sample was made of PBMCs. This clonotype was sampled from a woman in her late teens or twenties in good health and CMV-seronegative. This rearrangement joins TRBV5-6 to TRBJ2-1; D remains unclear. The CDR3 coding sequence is TGTGCCAGCAGCTCCTCTAGGATGGTGCAATTCTTC. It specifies CASSSSRMVQFF.